The 22 T cell receptor beta chains below all came from one sample that was sequenced in a study of OX40 agonist ivuxolimab in advanced cancers. Libraries came from the immunoSEQ multiplex PCR assay. TCRdb took over this immuneACCESS table, retaining in-frame rearrangements with V and J assigned. Such tables are incomplete; in checked studies, under half of the missing clones stem from an unresolved V gene, and the remainder is unexplained. The sample contains just under 85,000 clones, more than 80% of them found a single time. About 2.7% of the sample comes from the top ten. The material sequenced was CD4+ or CD8+ T cells sorted from blood, taken in a trial of the OX40 agonist ivuxolimab. These receptor sequences come from an adult with an advanced solid tumor such as melanoma, head and neck, liver or kidney cancer.

The V and J genes are TRBV10-2 and TRBJ2-7; possible D gene TRBD2, 5 bases. V lost 3 bases, J lost 0 bases, and 12 bases lay in between. The CDR3 totals 15 residues. Looked up from germline, CDR1 is WSHSY and CDR2 is SAAADI. CDR3 nucleotides: TGCGCCAGCAGTGACGGGGTCCTCTACTCCTACGAGCAGTACTTC. Its translation is CASSDGVLYSYEQYF.

This clone was seen once. This chain uses TRBV9 with TRBJ1-1, with TRBD1 matching over 7 bases. V shed 4 bases and J 5 bases; nucleotides not matched to a gene: 11. The CDR3 contains 15 residues. Germline CDR1 is SGDLS and CDR2 is YYNGEE. CDR3 residues: CASSPHRGAVTEAFF. CDR3 coding DNA: TGTGCCAGCAGCCCTCACAGGGGCGCTGTTACTGAAGCTTTCTTT.

The rearrangement links TRBV19 to TRBJ2-3; D is unresolved. Between the trimmed V and J ends, which lost 5 bases and 3 bases, there was a span of 15 bases. CDR1 and CDR2 from the germline V gene are LNHDA and SQIVND (reference sequence). The CDR3 consists of 15 residues. In DNA, the CDR3 is TGTGCCAGTAGTCCCGAACGCGCACGAACAGATACGCAGTATTTT. Its translation: CASSPERARTDTQYF.

By sample fraction, this clone is medium-sized. The rearrangement joins TRBV5-1 to TRBJ1-1; 7 bases agree with TRBD1. CDR3 size: 14 residues. V shed 6 bases, J shed 5 bases, and the junction held 10 bases outside the gene matches. CDR1 is SGHRS and CDR2 is YFSETQ in the germline V gene. The CDR3 bases are TGCGCCAGCACCATAGAACAGGGGAGGACTGAAGCTTTCTTT. Translated: CASTIEQGRTEAFF.

The chain has TRBV28 and TRBJ1-6; D may be TRBD1 (6 bases). V was clipped by 5 bases and J by 8 bases, with 19 bases between them. This CDR3 has 16 residues. Per the germline V gene, CDR1 is MDHEN and CDR2 is SYDVKM. The CDR3, as DNA: TGTGCCAGCAGTGACCCCGGACGGGGGCACTATTCACCCCTCCACTTT. It codes for CASSDPGRGHYSPLHF.

The chain recombines TRBV12-5 with TRBJ2-2; D ambiguous. Trimming took off 10 bases at V and 1 base at J, with 10 bases between the two ends. The CDR3 runs 13 residues. Per germline, CDR1 LGHNT and CDR2 FRNRAP. In DNA, the CDR3 is TGTGCTACCACGACGGTGAACACCGGGGAGCTGTTTTTT. Translation gives CATTTVNTGELFF. Drawing the rest from reference TRBV12-5 and TRBJ2-2, the complete variable domain is DARVTQTPRHKVTEMGQEVTMRCQPILGHNTVFWYRQTMMQGLELLAYFRNRAPLDDSGMPKDRFSAEMPDATLATLKIQPSEPRDSAVYFCATTTVNTGELFFGEGSRLTVL.

The V and J genes are TRBV19 and TRBJ1-3; 7 bases match TRBD1. The V gene's germline CDR1 is LNHDA and CDR2 SQIVND (reference sequence). V dropped 5 bases and J dropped 0; count of bases not matched to a gene: 7. CDR3 length equals 16 residues. The CDR3 here is CASSFSTGSSGNTIYF. CDR3 bases: TGTGCCAGTAGTTTCTCGACAGGGAGCTCTGGAAACACCATATATTTT.

The rearrangement uses TRBV19 and TRBJ1-2; the match to TRBD1 covers 9 bases. V shed 3 bases, J shed 7 bases, and the junction held 18 bases outside the gene matches. This CDR3 is 18 amino acids long. The germline CDR1 and CDR2 sequences are LNHDA and SQIVND (reference sequence). The CDR3 protein is CASSITGQGPSPASGYTF. The CDR3 coding sequence is TGTGCCAGTAGTATCACGGGACAGGGTCCGTCGCCAGCTAGTGGCTACACCTTC.

Written as DNA, the CDR3 is TGTGCCAGCAGTTACTGGCTCGGGGGGCCCAGAGATGAGCAGTTCTTC. Translating gives CASSYWLGGPRDEQFF. This rearrangement joins TRBV6-5 to TRBJ2-1; D might be TRBD2 (7 bases). Trimming removed 1 base at V and 8 bases at J, with 18 bases between. Germline values: CDR1 MNHEY, CDR2 SVGAGI. The CDR3 is 16 residues long.

V and J are TRBV2 and TRBJ1-1, with 7 bases matching TRBD1. Germline lookup yields CDR1 SNHLY and CDR2 FYNNEI. V lost 6 bases to trimming and J lost 2 bases; unmatched junction nucleotides: 9. This CDR3 region has 15 residues. CDR3 residues: CASRYDRAANTEAFF. CDR3 coding DNA: TGTGCCAGCAGGTACGACAGGGCTGCAAACACTGAAGCTTTCTTT.

The gene calls are TRBV19 and TRBJ2-1, with D uncertain. The CDR3 spans 15 residues. Trimming removed 3 bases at V and 0 bases at J, with 9 bases between. The germline V gene encodes CDR1 LNHDA and CDR2 SQIVND (reference sequence). CDR3 bases: TGTGCCAGTAGTATTTCTTTTAGCTCCTACAATGAGCAGTTCTTC. Its translation is CASSISFSSYNEQFF.

The rearrangement joins TRBV10-3 to TRBJ1-1; TRBD1 is a possible D gene (5 bases). This CDR3 contains 14 residues. The V end lost 6 bases, the J end lost 3 bases, and 14 bases lay between the germline ends. The germline V gene has CDR1 ENHRY and CDR2 SYGVKD. The CDR3 sequence is CAISWTVGDTEAFF. Here the CDR3 DNA reads TGTGCCATCAGCTGGACGGTGGGGGACACTGAAGCTTTCTTT.

A few counts support this clone. The chain couples TRBV5-1 to TRBJ1-6; possibly TRBD1 for D (6 bases). Trimming removed 4 bases at V and 8 bases at J, with 13 bases between. The CDR3 totals 14 residues. Looked up from germline, CDR1 is SGHRS and CDR2 is YFSETQ. CDR3 protein: CASSLGQYDSPLHF. The CDR3, as DNA: TGCGCCAGCAGCCTCGGACAGTACGATTCACCCCTCCACTTT.

This rearrangement joins TRBV6-5 to TRBJ1-2; 7 nucleotides line up with TRBD1. Losses at the gene ends were 5 bases for V and 8 bases for J; bases not matched to a gene: 11. The CDR3 sequence is 14 residues long. The germline gives CDR1 MNHEY, CDR2 SVGAGI. The CDR3 bases are TGTGCCAGCAGTCTCGGCGCGGGACAGCTGGGCTACACCTTC. Its protein is CASSLGAGQLGYTF.

This rearrangement joins TRBV11-1 to TRBJ1-2; tentative D call: TRBD1 (5 bases). The ends were cut back, 5 bases at V and 7 bases at J, with 20 bases in the middle. This CDR3 spans 15 amino acids. Germline CDR1 and CDR2: SGHAT and FQDESV (reference sequence). In DNA form, the CDR3 reads TGTGCCAGCAGCGTCGGGACGGACTCCTATTCTGGCTACACCTTC. This translates into CASSVGTDSYSGYTF.

The V and J genes are TRBV30 and TRBJ1-5; 7 nucleotides align to TRBD1. V gave up 2 bases and J gave up 5 bases; unmatched junction bases: 3. Germline V gene lookup returns CDR1 GTSNPN and CDR2 SVGIG (reference sequence). CDR3 length: 13 residues. CDR3 sequence: CAWSLQGDQPQHF. The CDR3 coding sequence is TGTGCCTGGAGTTTGCAGGGGGATCAGCCCCAGCATTTT.

This chain's CDR3 is CASSPSPDRFPNEQFF. CDR3 DNA sequence: TGTGCCAGCAGCCCTTCTCCGGACAGGTTCCCCAATGAGCAGTTCTTC. The rearrangement uses TRBV7-9 and TRBJ2-1; TRBD1 matches at 7 bases. The germline V gene has CDR1 SEHNR and CDR2 FQNEAQ (reference sequence). Unmatched junction bases numbered 13, after V lost 5 bases and J lost 6 bases. CDR3 length: 16 amino acids.

The genes are TRBV18 and TRBJ2-3; D call uncertain. The CDR3 spans 13 residues. The V end was cut by 2 bases, the J end by 2 bases, with 5 bases between. CDR1 is KGHSH and CDR2 is LQKENI in the germline V gene. The CDR3 DNA is TGTGCCAGCTCACCAGACTTCACAGATACGCAGTATTTT. Its translation: CASSPDFTDTQYF.

V usage is TRBV9 and J usage is TRBJ2-2, with TRBD1 matching 8 bases. CDR1 is SGDLS, CDR2 YYNGEE, per germline. This CDR3 has 16 amino acids. J gave up 4 bases and V 2 bases, and 7 bases lay outside the gene matches. DNA for the CDR3: TGTGCCAGCAGCGTTCGGACAGGGCTAGCCACCGGGGAGCTGTTTTTT. Its protein product is CASSVRTGLATGELFF.

The chain joins TRBV28 to TRBJ1-4, with D unclear. CDR1 and CDR2 from the germline V gene are MDHEN and SYDVKM. The V end lost 5 bases, the J end lost 8 bases, and 18 bases lay between the germline ends. There are 15 residues in the CDR3. The CDR3 here is CASSLIRTGGEKLFF. Here the CDR3 DNA reads TGTGCCAGCAGTCTAATTCGGACCGGAGGGGAAAAACTGTTTTTT.

This chain connects TRBV27 to TRBJ1-2; TRBD1 matches at 10 bases. Looked up from germline, CDR1 is MNHEY and CDR2 is SMNVEV (reference sequence). The CDR3 sequence is 15 residues long. J gave up 3 bases and V 4 bases, and 5 bases lay outside the gene matches. As DNA, the CDR3 is TGTGCCAGCAGTTACTCCGGGACAGGGGACTATGGCTACACCTTC. Translation: CASSYSGTGDYGYTF.

The chain joins TRBV27 to TRBJ1-5; 8 bases align to TRBD1. Looked up from germline, CDR1 is MNHEY and CDR2 is SMNVEV (reference sequence). The V and J ends lost 8 bases and 3 bases, in that order; junction bases with no gene match: 9. The length of the CDR3 is 15 residues. The CDR3 region has the DNA TGTGCCAGCGGCCCAGGGACAGGAAACAATCAGCCCCAGCATTTT. Residues: CASGPGTGNNQPQHF.